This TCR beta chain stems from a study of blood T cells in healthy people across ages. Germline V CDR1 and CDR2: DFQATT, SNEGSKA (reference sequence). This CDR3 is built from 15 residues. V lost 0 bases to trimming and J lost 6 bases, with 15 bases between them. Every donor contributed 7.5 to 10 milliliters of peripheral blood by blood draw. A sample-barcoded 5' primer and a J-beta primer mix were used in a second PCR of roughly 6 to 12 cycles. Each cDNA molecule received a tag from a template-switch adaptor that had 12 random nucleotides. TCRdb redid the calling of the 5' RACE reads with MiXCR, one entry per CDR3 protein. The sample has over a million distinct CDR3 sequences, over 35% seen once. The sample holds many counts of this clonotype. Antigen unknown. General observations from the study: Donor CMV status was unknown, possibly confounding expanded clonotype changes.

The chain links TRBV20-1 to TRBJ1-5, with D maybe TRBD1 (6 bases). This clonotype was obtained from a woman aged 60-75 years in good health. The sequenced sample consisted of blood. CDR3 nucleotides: TGCAGTGCTAGAGATCGCACAGGGCATAGTCAGCCCCAGCATTTT. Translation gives CSARDRTGHSQPQHF.